What follows is one T cell receptor beta chain and its context. As yet, its antigen is unknown. This table comes from immunoSEQ multiplex PCR, and its TCRdb copy is limited to in-frame clones, with some not included. The table lists approximately 94,000 clones, roughly 97% of them singletons. The source of the sample is a study of siplizumab effects on memory and regulatory T cells. Study-level findings and limits: There appeared to be greater diversity in naive T cells than in memory cells, and naive T cells seemed major contributors to the alloresponse. Only a minority of proliferating CD4+ or CD8+ clones had an assignable naive or memory phenotype, with roughly 80-95% lacking one. Treatment with siplizumab left mappable alloreactive CD4+ clones averaging 68.8% Treg-derived, compared with over 25% in controls.

Across a few donor pairs, the naive, memory, effector memory and TEMRA subsets were sequenced without stimulation. Sequencing input: naive CD4+ T cells sorted from blood. The clonotype comes from a human donor in good health.

The CDR3 reads CSVESRDRENYPGNTIYF. The DNA of the CDR3 is TGCAGCGTTGAATCCCGGGACAGGGAAAATTATCCTGGAAACACCATATATTTT. The V and J genes are TRBV29-1 and TRBJ1-3; 9 bases line up with TRBD1. Trimming took 2 bases from V and 2 from J; bases not matched to a gene: 13. There are 18 residues in the CDR3. Germline V gene sequence: CDR1 SQVTM, CDR2 ANQGSEA.